A single sample is the source of the 27 T cell receptor beta chains below, sequenced in a study of Graves' ophthalmopathy and Graves' hyperthyroidism. Amplification of the TCR beta CDR3 regions used RNA transcripts (as template). HTBI-primed RT-PCR formed the first round, and a multiplex PCR formed the second. TCRdb reprocessed the multiplex PCR reads with MiXCR, giving one entry per CDR3 protein. Here the sample spans 560,000 or so distinct CDR3 sequences, under 40% being singletons. Input material: peripheral blood or thyroid tissue (not recorded which). The source is an adult man with Graves' hyperthyroidism.

Many counts were recorded for this clonotype. The chain links TRBV29-1 to TRBJ2-5, with TRBD1 as a possible D gene (6 bases). From germline, CDR1 is SQVTM and CDR2 ANQGSEA. Trimming took off 5 bases at V and 0 bases at J, with 19 bases between the two ends. This CDR3 contains 16 residues. The DNA of the CDR3 is TGCAGCGTTCCCAGTACCAGGGGACGCCACCAAGAGACCCAGTACTTC. Its translation: CSVPSTRGRHQETQYF.

Only a few counts were recorded for this clonotype. The rearrangement joins TRBV7-6 to TRBJ1-2; 8 nucleotides line up with TRBD1. This CDR3 spans 14 amino acids. Trimming took 5 bases from V and 5 from J; bases not matched to a gene: 7. Germline V gives CDR1 SGHVS, CDR2 FNYEAQ. CDR3 in amino acids: CASSPGGARYGYTF. CDR3 coding DNA: TGTGCCAGCAGCCCAGGGGGCGCGAGGTATGGCTACACCTTC.

This chain connects TRBV7-8 to TRBJ1-1, with D possibly matching TRBD1 (6 bases). Trimming removed 0 bases at V and 4 bases at J, with 12 bases between. The CDR3 has 15 amino acids. The germline CDR1 and CDR2 sequences are SGHVS and FQNEAQ. CDR3 sequence: CASSLALQGFTEAFF. Here the CDR3 DNA reads TGTGCCAGCAGCTTAGCGCTACAGGGATTCACTGAAGCTTTCTTT.

The J gene is TRBJ1-5, the V gene TRBV12-3 or TRBV12-4, with 7 bases aligning to TRBD1. The CDR3 runs to 14 residues. The ends lost 6 bases at V and 4 bases at J; junction bases unmatched: 6. CDR3 in DNA: TGTGCCAGCAGCGGAGACAGGGCTAATCAGCCCCAGCATTTT. It codes for CASSGDRANQPQHF.

This clonotype was observed a few times. The rearrangement links TRBV5-1 to TRBJ2-5, with 7 positions matching TRBD1. CDR3 length equals 15 residues. V lost 0 bases, J lost 2 bases, and 4 bases stayed unmatched. Germline lookup yields CDR1 SGHRS and CDR2 YFSETQ. CDR3 region: CASSLVPGQQETQYF. The CDR3 DNA is TGCGCCAGCAGCTTGGTCCCGGGACAGCAAGAGACCCAGTACTTC. Filled out from reference TRBV5-1 and TRBJ2-5, the complete variable domain reads KAGVTQTPRYLIKTRGQQVTLSCSPISGHRSVSWYQQTPGQGLQFLFEYFSETQRNKGNFPGRFSGRQFSNSRSEMNVSTLELGDSALYLCASSLVPGQQETQYFGPGTRLLVL.

This clonotype occurred a few times. The rearrangement links TRBV28 to TRBJ2-5; 8 bases are a match to TRBD2. Germline V gene data show CDR1 as MDHEN and CDR2 as SYDVKM. There are 15 residues in the CDR3. The ends lost 3 bases at V and 3 bases at J; junction bases unmatched: 6. The CDR3 DNA is TGTGCCAGCAGTTTTACGGGGGGGGCTAAAGAGACCCAGTACTTC. The encoded protein is CASSFTGGAKETQYF.

This clonotype was seen ten or more times. The chain combines TRBV2 with TRBJ1-4, with a possible D match to TRBD1 (5 bases). CDR1 and CDR2 from the germline V gene are SNHLY and FYNNEI. Deletions cut 6 bases from V and 3 bases from J, with 14 bases between. The CDR3 sequence is 15 residues long. CDR3: CASRGVRVANEKLFF. The CDR3 DNA reads TGTGCCAGCAGGGGGGTCAGGGTGGCTAATGAAAAACTGTTTTTT. The full variable domain, rest sourced from reference TRBV2 and TRBJ1-4, is EPEVTQTPSHQVTQMGQEVILRCVPISNHLYFYWYRQILGQKVEFLVSFYNNEISEKSEIFDDQFSVERPDGSNFTLKIRSTKLEDSAMYFCASRGVRVANEKLFFGSGTQLSVL.

This clonotype was seen many times. This chain links TRBV19 with TRBJ1-5; D is undetermined. This CDR3 has 12 residues. CDR1 is LNHDA, CDR2 SQIVND, per germline (reference sequence). V lost 2 bases and J lost 11, with 10 bases in between. The CDR3 bases are TGTGCCAGTAGTATATCCGTGGGGTCCCAGCATTTT. Translation: CASSISVGSQHF.

The chain recombines TRBV6-6 with TRBJ1-5; tentatively, D is TRBD1 (5 bases). Trimming took 4 bases from V and 11 from J, leaving 21 bases between them. Germline CDR1 and CDR2: MNHNY and SVGAGI (reference sequence). CDR3 length: 15 amino acids. The DNA for the CDR3 is TGTGCCAGCAGTTCGTTATTTCCGGGAGGGGAGACCCAGCATTTT. This gives the protein CASSSLFPGGETQHF.

This clonotype was observed a handful of times. This rearrangement joins TRBV27 to TRBJ1-2; D is undetermined. CDR3 length: 16 amino acids. Trimming left V 4 bases short and J 3 bases short, with 18 bases between. Looked up from germline, CDR1 is MNHEY and CDR2 is SMNVEV (reference sequence). The CDR3 nucleotides are TGTGCCAGCAGTTCGCGAGGCCCGAGGCGAGACTATGGCTACACCTTC. It codes for CASSSRGPRRDYGYTF.

The CDR3 region has the DNA TGTGCCAGCAGTGAGCCACAGGGGGCTTGGGGCTACACCTTC. Translating gives CASSEPQGAWGYTF. J is TRBJ1-2 and V is TRBV25-1; 9 positions match TRBD1. After removal of 3 bases from V and 8 bases from J, the junction contained 7 bases not matched to a gene. The germline CDR1 and CDR2 sequences are MGHDK and SYGVNS. There are 14 residues in the CDR3.

The table lists this clonotype with a count of one. A single base separates this from a much larger clone, so it may be a read error. The chain combines TRBV7-9 with TRBJ2-7; the D gene could be TRBD1 or TRBD2 (5 bases each). Germline V gene data show CDR1 as SEHNR and CDR2 as FQNEAQ (reference sequence). The V gene lost 8 bases and the J gene lost 6 bases, with 17 bases spanning the gap. The CDR3 is 13 residues long. CDR3 amino acids: CASGRGVATEQYF. CDR3 nucleotide sequence: TGTGCCAGCGGTCGAGGGGTGGCAACCGAGCAGTACTTC.

The chain employs TRBV24-1 and TRBJ2-7; TRBD2 matches at 14 bases. The J call may be wrong; the DNA end is better matched by TRBJ2-1. Looked up from germline, CDR1 is KGHDR and CDR2 is SFDVKD. The CDR3 is 16 amino acids. The CDR3 is CATSDHGLAGGHEQFF. As DNA, the CDR3 is TGTGCCACCAGTGATCACGGACTAGCGGGAGGACATGAGCAGTTCTTC.

The chain combines TRBV6-5 with TRBJ2-3, with D tentatively TRBD2 (6 bases). This CDR3 has 13 residues. Trimming pared 8 bases from V and 4 bases from J, leaving 13 bases between. Germline V gene lookup returns CDR1 MNHEY and CDR2 SVGAGI. Here the CDR3 DNA reads TGTGCCAGCGGCTTGCCTAGCGCAGATACGCAGTATTTT. Translated, it gives CASGLPSADTQYF.

In regard to this clonotype: At one boundary the junction diverges from the germline segment, which might be a read error. This rearrangement joins TRBV20-1 to TRBJ2-7; 13 bases map to TRBD2. The CDR3 has 13 residues. In germline, CDR1 is DFQATT, CDR2 SNEGSKA (reference sequence). The CDR3 nucleotides are TGCAGTGCTACGGAAGGACTAGCGGGAGACAAGTTCTTC. Translation gives CSATEGLAGDKFF.

The count of this clonotype is one. The chain links TRBV7-9 to TRBJ2-7; TRBD2 matches 7 bases. CDR1 and CDR2 (germline): SEHNR, FQNEAQ (reference sequence). The trim removed 1 base at V and 3 bases at J, leaving 9 bases unmatched. This CDR3 is built from 16 residues. The CDR3 DNA sequence: TGTGCCAGCAGCTTAGTGACTAGCTCCGGGGACTACGAGCAGTACTTC. It is translated as CASSLVTSSGDYEQYF.

This clonotype has ten or more counts. The CDR3 region is CASTPRGRDGETQYF. The CDR3 coding sequence is TGTGCCAGCACCCCCCGAGGGAGGGATGGGGAGACCCAGTACTTC. The rearrangement uses TRBV9 and TRBJ2-5, with 7 bases lining up with TRBD2. The CDR3 runs 15 residues. In germline, CDR1 is SGDLS, CDR2 YYNGEE. V was clipped by 6 bases and J by 5 bases; unmatched bases: 13.

This clonotype showed up many times. V gene TRBV25-1 combines with J gene TRBJ2-2; no definite D call. This CDR3 region has 13 residues. The V gene's germline CDR1 is MGHDK and CDR2 SYGVNS. Trimming stripped 3 bases from V and 3 bases from J, with 5 bases between. Here the CDR3 reads CASSDGYTGELFF. The CDR3 DNA reads TGTGCCAGCAGTGATGGCTACACCGGGGAGCTGTTTTTT.

There are many counts of this clonotype. The V and J genes are TRBV14 and TRBJ1-2; no clear D gene. Germline V gene data show CDR1 as SGHDN and CDR2 as FVKESK. V lost 3 bases, J lost 1 base, and 9 bases lay in between. This CDR3 is built from 14 residues. The CDR3, as DNA: TGTGCCAGCAGCCATACACAGCTTAACTATGGCTACACCTTC. It specifies CASSHTQLNYGYTF.

This clonotype was seen at least ten times. The chain links TRBV9 to TRBJ2-2; D may be TRBD1 (6 bases). Per the germline V gene, CDR1 is SGDLS and CDR2 is YYNGEE. This CDR3 comprises 16 residues. The V end was cut by 0 bases, the J end by 0 bases, with 9 bases between. The CDR3 sequence: CASSVGGLANTGELFF. In nucleotides, the CDR3 is TGTGCCAGCAGCGTAGGGGGGCTCGCGAACACCGGGGAGCTGTTTTTT. Filled out from reference TRBV9 and TRBJ2-2, the complete variable domain reads DSGVTQTPKHLITATGQRVTLRCSPRSGDLSVYWYQQSLDQGLQFLIQYYNGEERAKGNILERFSAQQFPDLHSELNLSSLELGDSALYFCASSVGGLANTGELFFGEGSRLTVL.

This rearrangement joins TRBV15 to TRBJ2-5; the D gene is possibly TRBD2 (6 bases). Germline values: CDR1 LNHNV, CDR2 YYDKDF (reference sequence). V lost 3 bases, J lost 5 bases, and 13 bases lay in between. The CDR3 loop spans 14 amino acids. CDR3 in DNA: TGTGCCACCAGCAGTTTCGGGGGAGGTGAGACCCAGTACTTC. Encoded protein: CATSSFGGGETQYF.

The chain has TRBV6-5 and TRBJ2-5; TRBD2 agrees at 7 bases. The J segment lost 5 bases and the V segment lost 2 bases, leaving 5 bases of the junction unmatched. The CDR3 spans 14 residues. Germline-derived CDR1 and CDR2 are MNHEY and SVGAGI. Written as DNA, the CDR3 is TGTGCCAGCAGTTACAGGGGAGGGGAGGAGACCCAGTACTTC. This encodes CASSYRGGEETQYF.

J is TRBJ1-1 and V is TRBV10-3, with 7 positions matching TRBD1. CDR3 length equals 18 residues. Germline V lookup: CDR1 ENHRY, CDR2 SYGVKD. J was trimmed by 3 bases and V by 3 bases; bases with no gene match: 16. The CDR3 is CAISDPRVAGRGYTEAFF. The DNA of the CDR3 is TGTGCCATCAGTGATCCTCGGGTAGCGGGCAGGGGGTACACTGAAGCTTTCTTT.

This clonotype was counted a few times. The chain recombines TRBV28 with TRBJ2-5, with TRBD1 as a possible D gene (6 bases). V gave up 7 bases and J gave up 0 bases, with 15 bases separating them. Germline CDR1 MDHEN, CDR2 SYDVKM. This CDR3 has 15 residues. CDR3 bases: TGTGCCAGCACCCCCCTGGGGGCAAACCAAGAGACCCAGTACTTC. It is translated as CASTPLGANQETQYF.

The chain employs TRBV19 and TRBJ2-4; D perhaps matches TRBD1 (6 bases). V shed 5 bases and J shed 3 bases, with 8 bases lying between them. CDR3 length equals 13 residues. Germline V gene data show CDR1 as LNHDA and CDR2 as SQIVND (reference sequence). In DNA, the CDR3 is TGTGCCAGTAGTCAGGACAGCAAAAACATTCAGTACTTC. Translating gives CASSQDSKNIQYF.

The rearrangement joins TRBV28 to TRBJ1-1; TRBD1 is a possible D gene (6 bases). Trimming removed 6 bases from V and 1 base from J, with 18 bases in between. This CDR3 comprises 16 residues. Germline V gene data show CDR1 as MDHEN and CDR2 as SYDVKM. The CDR3 region is CASSVLQGLGNTEAFF. The CDR3 coding sequence is TGTGCCAGCAGCGTGCTACAGGGTTTAGGGAACACTGAAGCTTTCTTT.

The chain has TRBV10-3 and TRBJ1-5, with D unresolved. Germline V gene data show CDR1 as ENHRY and CDR2 as SYGVKD. Trimming removed 10 bases from V and 0 bases from J, with 19 bases in between. The CDR3 extends over 16 amino acids. CDR3: CASGASGVDSNQPQHF. CDR3 DNA sequence: TGTGCCAGCGGAGCTAGCGGGGTGGATAGCAATCAGCCCCAGCATTTT.